Presented here are 8 T cell receptor beta chains from one specimen sequenced in a study of graft-versus-host responses after intestinal transplantation. Produced via immunoSEQ multiplex PCR; TCRdb's table is partial and in-frame only. The sample gives some 120,000 clones, more than 85% of which show up once; around 1.2% is in the top ten. No antigens are known for them. The sequenced sample was unstimulated CD8+ T cells sorted from spleen or lymph node cells, obtained before transplant. The receptor set was obtained from a human donor who was the organ donor for an intestinal transplant.

The chain has TRBV9 and TRBJ2-7; TRBD1 or TRBD2 may be the D gene (5 bases each). There are 13 residues in the CDR3. Germline V gene sequence: CDR1 SGDLS, CDR2 YYNGEE. Trimming stripped 7 bases from V and 7 bases from J, with 18 bases between. In DNA form, the CDR3 reads TGTGCCAGCTCCCTGGGGGTTTGGAATGAGCAGTACTTC. It codes for CASSLGVWNEQYF.

The chain is built from TRBV4-2 and TRBJ1-2, with D possibly being TRBD1 (5 bases). Germline V gives CDR1 LGHNA, CDR2 YNFKEQ. CDR3 length: 13 amino acids. V was clipped by 4 bases and J by 7 bases, with 13 bases between them. The CDR3, as DNA: TGTGCCAGCAGCCCCCCCCAGGGAACTGGCTACACCTTC. Translation gives CASSPPQGTGYTF.

The chain combines TRBV19 with TRBJ2-1; perhaps TRBD2 as D (5 bases). Looked up from germline, CDR1 is LNHDA and CDR2 is SQIVND (reference sequence). The CDR3 spans 12 residues. The ends were cut back, 5 bases at V and 10 bases at J, with 12 bases in the middle. CDR3 nucleotide sequence: TGTGCCAGTAGTGCGCTAGGAGGCGAGCAGTTCTTC. Translated, it gives CASSALGGEQFF.

This clone was detected once. The rearrangement uses TRBV30 and TRBJ1-1; D gene unclear. In germline, CDR1 is GTSNPN, CDR2 SVGIG (reference sequence). The CDR3 length is 12 residues. V was cut by 8 bases and J by 6 bases, with 16 bases left in between. The CDR3 region has the DNA TGTGCCCTCGTCGCGAACAACCCTGAAGCTTTCTTT. This translates into CALVANNPEAFF.

The chain is built from TRBV7-9 and TRBJ2-3; TRBD1 aligns across 10 bases. The germline CDR1 and CDR2 sequences are SEHNR and FQNEAQ (reference sequence). V shed 5 bases, J shed 5 bases, and the junction held 7 bases outside the gene matches. The length of the CDR3 is 15 residues. The CDR3 loop is CASSQNRDRGDTQYF. The CDR3 DNA sequence: TGTGCCAGCAGCCAAAACCGGGACAGGGGAGATACGCAGTATTTT.

The chain employs TRBV12-5 and TRBJ2-5; 8 nucleotides match TRBD1. This CDR3 region has 13 residues. Trimming took 5 bases from V and 3 from J; bases not matched to a gene: 2. CDR1 and CDR2 (germline): LGHNT, FRNRAP. Written as DNA, the CDR3 is TGTGCTAGTGGTCTGGACAGGGAAGAGACCCAGTACTTC. It specifies CASGLDREETQYF.

The chain is built from TRBV7-9 and TRBJ1-5; D gene ambiguous. This CDR3 spans 14 amino acids. V lost 1 base and J 7 bases, leaving 11 bases between the germline ends. Per the germline V gene, CDR1 is SEHNR and CDR2 is FQNEAQ (reference sequence). CDR3 coding DNA: TGTGCCAGCAGCTTAGGGCCCGGCCGGCAGCCCCAGCATTTT. Its translation is CASSLGPGRQPQHF. Based on the CDR3 plus reference TRBV7-9 and TRBJ1-5, the full variable domain is DTGVSQNPRHKITKRGQNVTFRCDPISEHNRLYWYRQTLGQGPEFLTYFQNEAQLEKSRLLSDRFSAERPKGSFSTLEIQRTEQGDSAMYLCASSLGPGRQPQHFGDGTRLSIL.

The rearrangement uses TRBV7-2 and TRBJ2-2; 13 nucleotides line up with TRBD2. V dropped 7 bases and J dropped 1; count of bases not matched to a gene: 3. The CDR3 runs to 16 residues. CDR1 and CDR2 from the germline V gene are SGHTA and FQGNSA. For the CDR3, the DNA is TGTGCCAGCACCGGGACTAGCGGGAAGAACACCGGGGAGCTGTTTTTT. Translating it yields CASTGTSGKNTGELFF.